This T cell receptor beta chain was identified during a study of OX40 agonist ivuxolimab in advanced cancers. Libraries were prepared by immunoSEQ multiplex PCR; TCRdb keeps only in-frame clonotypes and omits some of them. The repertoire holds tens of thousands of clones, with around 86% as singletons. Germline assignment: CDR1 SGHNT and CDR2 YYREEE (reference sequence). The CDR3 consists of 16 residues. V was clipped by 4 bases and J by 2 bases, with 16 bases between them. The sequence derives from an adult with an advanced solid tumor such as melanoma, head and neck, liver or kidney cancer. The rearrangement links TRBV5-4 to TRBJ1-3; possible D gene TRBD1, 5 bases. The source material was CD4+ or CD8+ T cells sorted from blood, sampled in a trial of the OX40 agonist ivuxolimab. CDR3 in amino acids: CASSPASPGPGNTIYF. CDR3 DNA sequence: TGTGCCAGCAGCCCGGCATCTCCGGGGCCTGGAAACACCATATATTTT.